These T cell receptor beta chains were read from a single sample in a study of cytomegalovirus exposure and HLA in healthy donors. Measured with immunoSEQ multiplex PCR; TCRdb has only the in-frame clones, and not every one. The table records around 110,000 clones, roughly 79% of them present only once. The sample comprised PBMCs. These receptors all come from a woman aged 30 to 39 in good health and CMV-seronegative. Each CDR3 is given without its conserved first and last residue.

j_call cdr3_length v_call cdr3_aa
TRBJ2-1 15 TRBV11-3 ASSLDETSGTYNEQF
TRBJ2-7 11 TRBV5-1 ASSPGQTYEQY
TRBJ2-2 11 TRBV28 ASSLGGTGELF
TRBJ2-7 14 TRBV7-9 ASSFGGARRPYEQY
TRBJ2-1 14 TRBV19 ASSIDGGTRVNEQF
TRBJ2-7 14 TRBV10-3 AISEGSSAHSYEQY
TRBJ2-3 12 TRBV19 ATIAGGSTDTQY
TRBJ1-1 14 TRBV12-5 ASGFTGQGKNTEAF
TRBJ1-1 14 TRBV7-2 ASSLAVGGLGAGAF
TRBJ2-1 11 TRBV28 ASSLFSGNEQF
TRBJ2-3 10 TRBV6-5 ASALAVDTQY
TRBJ1-1 12 TRBV2 ASSEPESDTEAF
TRBJ2-7 14 TRBV13 ASSSHNSGKLYEQY
TRBJ1-5 12 TRBV5-5 ASSSGTAAFPQH
TRBJ2-7 14 TRBV13 ASSYGVREGIYEQY
TRBJ1-1 12 TRBV19 ASSIQGLNTEAF
TRBJ1-1 14 TRBV7-9 ASSLGQEAMNTEAF
TRBJ2-6 16 TRBV7-6 ASSLGQGGLSGANVLT
TRBJ2-1 13 TRBV19 ASTIGGESYNEQF
TRBJ2-3 12 TRBV6-1 ASSAGQVPNTQY
TRBJ2-2 13 TRBV28 ASSFETGVTGELF
TRBJ2-7 12 TRBV5-6 ASSLGVSPYEQY
TRBJ1-2 11 TRBV5-4 ASHLQGTYGYT
TRBJ2-1 13 TRBV5-1 ASSQLAGGQNEQF
TRBJ1-1 13 TRBV14 ASSRKTGYFTEAF
TRBJ2-1 13 TRBV7-9 ASRMSGAVYNEQF
TRBJ2-7 12 TRBV28 ASSFGQGGREQY
TRBJ2-7 12 TRBV19 ASSIDRASYEQY
TRBJ2-1 14 TRBV28 ASSPRWAGGHNEQF
TRBJ2-3 15 TRBV5-4 ASSSALAGISTDTQY
TRBJ1-1 11 TRBV6-1 ASSKEGQREAF
TRBJ2-1 12 TRBV7-9 ASSSVTSSNEQF
TRBJ2-5 18 TRBV4-2 ASSLRAPQSREMAQETQY
TRBJ2-2 14 TRBV10-3 AISANGLPNTGELF
TRBJ1-4 14 TRBV5-1 ASSLDRTGPGEKLF
TRBJ2-1 13 TRBV7-7 ASSLGLAGYNEQF
TRBJ2-7 13 TRBV15 ATSRGGDSTYEQY